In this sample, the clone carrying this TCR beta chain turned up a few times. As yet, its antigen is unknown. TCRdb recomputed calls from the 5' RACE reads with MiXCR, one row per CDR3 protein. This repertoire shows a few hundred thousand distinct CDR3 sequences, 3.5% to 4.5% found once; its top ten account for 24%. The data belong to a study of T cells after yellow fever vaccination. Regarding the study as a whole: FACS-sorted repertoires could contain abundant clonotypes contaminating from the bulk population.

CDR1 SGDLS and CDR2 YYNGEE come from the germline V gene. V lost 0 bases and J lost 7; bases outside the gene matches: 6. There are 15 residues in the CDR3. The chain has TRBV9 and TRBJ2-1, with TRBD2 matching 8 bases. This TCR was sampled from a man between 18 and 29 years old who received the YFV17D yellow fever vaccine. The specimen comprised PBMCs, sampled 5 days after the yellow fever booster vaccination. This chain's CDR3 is CASSVEMLAGNEQFF. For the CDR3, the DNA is TGTGCCAGCAGCGTAGAGATGCTAGCGGGTAATGAGCAGTTCTTC.